This T cell receptor (beta chain) stems from a study of shared clonotypes between healthy human individuals. This clone was counted a single time. Each subset's genomic DNA was shared equally among a number of immunoSEQ plates. Generated by immunoSEQ multiplex PCR, the TCRdb table keeps only in-frame clones and is missing some. The sample has about 490,000 clones; 76% are singletons. The sequencing sample was made of PBMCs. The TCR originated in a woman aged 40 to 50 in good health. Some clones in this sample may be carry-over from other donors' samples.

The CDR3 DNA reads as TGTGCCAGCCAGCGGGACAGAAACACCGGGGAGCTGTTTTTT. This gives the protein CASQRDRNTGELFF. This chain joins TRBV9 and TRBJ2-2; D might be TRBD1 or TRBD2, each matching 7 bases. V lost 7 bases, J lost 2 bases, and 12 bases lay in between. CDR3 length: 14 residues. Germline-derived CDR1 and CDR2 are SGDLS and YYNGEE.